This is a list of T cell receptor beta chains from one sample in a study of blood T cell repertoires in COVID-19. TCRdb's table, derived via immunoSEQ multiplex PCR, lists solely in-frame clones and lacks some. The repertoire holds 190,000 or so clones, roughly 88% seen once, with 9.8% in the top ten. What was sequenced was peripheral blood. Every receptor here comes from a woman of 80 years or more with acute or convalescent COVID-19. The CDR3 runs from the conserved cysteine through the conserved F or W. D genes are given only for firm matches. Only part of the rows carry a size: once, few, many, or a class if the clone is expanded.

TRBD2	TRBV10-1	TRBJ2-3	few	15	TGCGCCAGCAGCGCCGGGACTAGCGGGACAGATACGCAGTATTTT	CASSAGTSGTDTQYF
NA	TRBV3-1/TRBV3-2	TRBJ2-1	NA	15	TGTGCCAGCAGCCAAGACGCCGGGAGCCACAATGAGCAGTTCTTC	CASSQDAGSHNEQFF
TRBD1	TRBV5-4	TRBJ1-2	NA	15	TGTGCCAGCAGCCCAGGACAGGGAAGCTTCTATGGCTACACCTTC	CASSPGQGSFYGYTF
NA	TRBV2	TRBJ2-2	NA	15	TGTGCCAGCAGTAATACAGGGTCCAACACCGGGGAGCTGTTTTTT	CASSNTGSNTGELFF
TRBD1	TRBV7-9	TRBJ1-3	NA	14	TGTGCCAGCAGAGGACAGGGGGCTGGAAACACCATATATTTT	CASRGQGAGNTIYF
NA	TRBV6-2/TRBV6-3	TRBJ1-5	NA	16	TGTGCCAGCAGCTATCGACAGTCTCTGAGCAATCAGCCCCAGCATTTT	CASSYRQSLSNQPQHF
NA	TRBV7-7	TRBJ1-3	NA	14	TGTGCCAGCAGCTTAGCTGGCGAGGGAAGCACCATATATTTT	CASSLAGEGSTIYF
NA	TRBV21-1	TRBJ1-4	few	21	TGTGCCAGCACAGTGAGCAGACGAATGGGACAGGGCCCCTTTGGTCCTGAAAAACTGTTTTTT	CASTVSRRMGQGPFGPEKLFF
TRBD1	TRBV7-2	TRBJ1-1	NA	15	TGTGCCAGCAGCTTAACAGGGGGCGCAAGGACTGAAGCTTTCTTT	CASSLTGGARTEAFF
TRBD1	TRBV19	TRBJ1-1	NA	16	TGTGCCAGTCTACCAACAGGGGAAATTATGAACACTGAAGCTTTCTTT	CASLPTGEIMNTEAFF
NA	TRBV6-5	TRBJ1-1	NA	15	TGTGCCAGCAGTCAGCTCCCAGGGGCGCGCACTGAAGCTTTCTTT	CASSQLPGARTEAFF
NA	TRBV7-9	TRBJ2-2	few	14	TGTGCCAGTGAGGGGGTAGCCCTCACCGGGGAGCTGTTTTTT	CASEGVALTGELFF
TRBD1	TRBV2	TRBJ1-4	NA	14	TGTGCCAGCAGTGAGTGGACAGGGGTTGAAAAACTGTTTTTT	CASSEWTGVEKLFF
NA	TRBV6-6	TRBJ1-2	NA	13	TGTGCCAGCAGTACTGAAGAGGGCTATGGCTACACCTTC	CASSTEEGYGYTF